Only a few counts were recorded for the clone carrying this T cell receptor (beta chain). The data belong to a study of early T cells in non-severe SARS-CoV-2 infection. Germline V gene sequence: CDR1 MNHEY, CDR2 SVGAGI. J was trimmed by 7 bases and V by 5 bases; bases with no gene match: 10. CDR3 length: 16 residues. One entry per CDR3 protein results from TCRdb running MiXCR on the 5' RACE reads. The sample has over 30,000 distinct CDR3 sequences, about 3.9% seen once. The chain is built from TRBV6-5 and TRBJ2-6; 8 bases are shared with TRBD1. This sequence originates from an adult who was a healthcare worker with PCR-confirmed SARS-CoV-2 infection or an uninfected control (not recorded which). The sequenced sample consisted of whole blood. The CDR3 DNA reads as TGTGCCAGCAGTCCCCGGCGGACAGGGACAGCCAACGTCCTGACTTTC. Translation gives CASSPRRTGTANVLTF.